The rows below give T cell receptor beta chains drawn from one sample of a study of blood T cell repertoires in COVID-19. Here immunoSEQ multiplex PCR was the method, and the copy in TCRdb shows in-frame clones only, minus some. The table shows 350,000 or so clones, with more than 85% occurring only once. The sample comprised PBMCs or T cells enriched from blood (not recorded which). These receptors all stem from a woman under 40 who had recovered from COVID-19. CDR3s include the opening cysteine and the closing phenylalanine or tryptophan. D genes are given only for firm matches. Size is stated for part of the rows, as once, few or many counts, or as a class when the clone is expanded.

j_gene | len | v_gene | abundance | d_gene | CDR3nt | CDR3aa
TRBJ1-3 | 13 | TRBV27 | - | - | TGTGCCAGCATGGTGAGCTCTGGAAACACCATATATTTT | CASMVSSGNTIYF
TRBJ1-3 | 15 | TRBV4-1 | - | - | TGCGCCAGCAGCCGGTTAGGGGTAGTTGGAAACACCATATATTTT | CASSRLGVVGNTIYF
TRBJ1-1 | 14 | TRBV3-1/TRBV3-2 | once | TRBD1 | TGTGCCAGCAGCCGAGGACAGGCGAACACTGAAGCTTTCTTT | CASSRGQANTEAFF
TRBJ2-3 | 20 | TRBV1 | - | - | TGCACCAGCAGCCAAGATAGAAGCGGGAGGGCCGGTGAGCGCACAGATACGCAGTATTTT | CTSSQDRSGRAGERTDTQYF
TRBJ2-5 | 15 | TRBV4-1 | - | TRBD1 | TGCGCCAGCAGCCAAGTCCAGGGGGCAGGGGAGACCCAGTACTTC | CASSQVQGAGETQYF
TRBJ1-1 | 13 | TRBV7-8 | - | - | TGTGCCAGCAGCGTCACAGTGAACACTGAAGCTTTCTTT | CASSVTVNTEAFF
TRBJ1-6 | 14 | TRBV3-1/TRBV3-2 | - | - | TGTGCCAGCAGCTACGACAGAATTAATTCACCCCTCCACTTT | CASSYDRINSPLHF
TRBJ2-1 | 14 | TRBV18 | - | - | TGTGCCAGCTCACCCCTTCAGGGGAACAATGAGCAGTTCTTC | CASSPLQGNNEQFF
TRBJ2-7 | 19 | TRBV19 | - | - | TGTGCCAGTAGTGCCCCGACAGGTCAATCAGGGCCGAAGAACTACGAGCAGTACTTC | CASSAPTGQSGPKNYEQYF
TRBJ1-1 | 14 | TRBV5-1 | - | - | TGCGCCAGCAGCTTGGGGGGAGCGAACACTGAAGCTTTCTTT | CASSLGGANTEAFF
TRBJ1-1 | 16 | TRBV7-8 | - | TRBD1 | TGTGCCAGCAGCCCTGGGACAGGGTATTTGAACACTGAAGCTTTCTTT | CASSPGTGYLNTEAFF
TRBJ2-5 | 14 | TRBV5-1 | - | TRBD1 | TGCGCCAGCAGCGGGGGACAGGGCGAAGAGACCCAGTACTTC | CASSGGQGEETQYF
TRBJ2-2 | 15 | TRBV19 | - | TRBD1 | TGTGCCAGTAGTGCGGGACAGGGTATCACCGGGGAGCTGTTTTTT | CASSAGQGITGELFF
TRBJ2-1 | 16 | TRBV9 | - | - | TGTGCCAGCAGCGTACTTTCCCTTCCCGTCTACAATGAGCAGTTCTTC | CASSVLSLPVYNEQFF
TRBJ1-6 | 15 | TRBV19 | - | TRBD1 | TGTGCCAGTAGTATAGGGACAGGGCGAGGATCACCCCTCCACTTT | CASSIGTGRGSPLHF
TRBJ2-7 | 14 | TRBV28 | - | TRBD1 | TGTGCCAGCAGTCGACAGGGGTCCGGGTACGAGCAGTACTTC | CASSRQGSGYEQYF
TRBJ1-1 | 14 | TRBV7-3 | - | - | TGTGCCAGCAGCCCAAGTGGCGGGGGGCGTGAAGCTTTCTTT | CASSPSGGGREAFF
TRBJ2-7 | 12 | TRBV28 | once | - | TGTGCCAGCAGTTTACAGGGCTTGGGTTTGGACTTC | CASSLQGLGLDF
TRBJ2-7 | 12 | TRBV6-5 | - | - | TGTGCCAGCACCGAAAGGGGCTACGAGCAGTACTTC | CASTERGYEQYF
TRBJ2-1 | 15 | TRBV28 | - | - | TGTGCCAGCAGTTTAGGGAGGGGGGGCCGCAATGAGCAGTTCTTC | CASSLGRGGRNEQFF
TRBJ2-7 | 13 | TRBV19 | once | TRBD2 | TGTGCCAGTAGTATTGCGGGGGGGCGCGAGCAGTACTTC | CASSIAGGREQYF
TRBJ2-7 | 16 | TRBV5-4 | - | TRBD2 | TGTGCCAGCAGCTTGGCCTTCTCTAGCGGTAACTACGAGCAGTACTTC | CASSLAFSSGNYEQYF
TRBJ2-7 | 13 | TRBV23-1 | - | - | TGCGCCAGCAGTCGAGACAGGACTTACGAGCAGTACTTC | CASSRDRTYEQYF
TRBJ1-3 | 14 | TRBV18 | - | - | TGTGCCAGCTCGCAGACAGAGGATGGAAACACCATATATTTT | CASSQTEDGNTIYF